A selection of T cell receptor beta chains follows, all from one sample in a study of blood T cell repertoires in COVID-19. The protocol was immunoSEQ multiplex PCR, while the TCRdb copy is restricted to in-frame clones and leaves out a portion. In the table there are about 260,000 clones, approximately 86% of which are singletons. Input material: peripheral blood. All receptors come from a man aged 25 to 40 with active or convalescent COVID-19. Both conserved end residues are part of each CDR3.

V | CDR3
TRBV7-9 | CASSRLAGGYSTDTQYF
TRBV19 | CASFRGQAHNEKLFF
TRBV19 | CASSIAVGHRNYGYTF
TRBV13 | CASSSGQNEKLFF
TRBV7-2 | CASSFLADIRYEQYF
TRBV15 | CATSRDFRMEGRNQPQHF
TRBV19 | CASSAPGQGYEQYF
TRBV5-1 | CASSLVSSYGYTF
TRBV4-2 | CASSQGPAGGPNEQYF
TRBV6-5 | CASGLRTDYGYTF
TRBV6-5 | CATTGYRNEQYF
TRBV7-2 | CASVAGPWGGGNF
TRBV13 | CASSRAAGGTYNEQFF
TRBV13 | CASSSPSEPGQAYNEQFF
TRBV11-2 | CASSRYSNQPQHF
TRBV10-1 | CASTKGQDRNQPQHF
TRBV12-3/TRBV12-4 | CASTQQTLTEAFF
TRBV4-2 | CASSHGTGSAGNTIYF
TRBV3-1/TRBV3-2 | CASSQGGERSNQPQHF
TRBV5-1 | CASSLAGTETQYF
TRBV12-5 | CASGLRTGVAGNTIYF
TRBV6-5 | CASSYMGQYSPLHF
TRBV4-1 | CASSQGPGTTNTGELFF
TRBV6-1 | CASSEGAPEGNTIYF
TRBV6-5 | CASSTSGTGAGEQYF
TRBV10-2 | CASSENQVYYGYTF
TRBV14 | CASSQNRLTEAFF
TRBV18 | CASSRDRSNTEAFF
TRBV5-1 | CASSLGDLNTEAFF
TRBV7-8 | CASSSDRGNTEAFF
TRBV6-1 | CASSDPGGFNEKLFF
TRBV24-1 | CATSDDGAEAFF